The 8 T cell receptor beta chains presented below share a single source sample, sequenced in a study of cytomegalovirus exposure and HLA in healthy donors. 60 Vbeta and 13 Jbeta primers were used in PCR. The data were produced by immunoSEQ multiplex PCR, yet TCRdb's version contains in-frame clones alone and is incomplete. The sample carries over 40,000 clones, 72% recorded once. Source material: PBMCs. The source of these receptors is a man aged 25-45 years in good health and CMV-seronegative.

CDR3 nucleotide sequence: TGTGCCAGCAGTGGTACTCTGAGCTACTACAATGAGCAGTTCTTC. As protein: CASSGTLSYYNEQFF. The rearrangement joins TRBV2 to TRBJ2-1; D uncertain. Looked up from germline, CDR1 is SNHLY and CDR2 is FYNNEI. This CDR3 comprises 15 residues. V was pared by 4 bases and J by 3 bases, with 13 bases between.

This clone was found once. The chain recombines TRBV5-1 with TRBJ1-4, with D possibly TRBD1 on 5 matching bases. V was trimmed by 3 bases and J by 4 bases, leaving 10 bases between them. CDR3 size: 14 residues. Germline-derived CDR1 and CDR2 are SGHRS and YFSETQ. CDR3 protein: CASSSGGVNEKLFF. The CDR3 nucleotides are TGCGCCAGCAGCTCGGGGGGGGTTAATGAAAAACTGTTTTTT.

The gene calls are TRBV27 and TRBJ2-3; 15 bases match TRBD2. The CDR3 is 17 amino acids. Germline lookup yields CDR1 MNHEY and CDR2 SMNVEV (reference sequence). The V segment lost 6 bases and the J segment 4 bases; nucleotides outside the gene matches: 8. CDR3 protein: CASSRTSGRARADTQYF. For the CDR3, the DNA is TGTGCCAGCAGCCGGACTAGCGGGAGGGCCCGGGCAGATACGCAGTATTTT.

The genes are TRBV6-4 and TRBJ2-3, with D maybe TRBD2 (6 bases). Germline V gene sequence: CDR1 MRHNA, CDR2 SNTAGT. V gave up 3 bases and J gave up 6 bases, with 16 bases separating them. The CDR3 is 15 residues long. As DNA, the CDR3 is TGTGCCAGCAGTGAGTGGGCTAGCGAGAGGGATACGCAGTATTTT. It yields the protein CASSEWASERDTQYF.

The chain joins TRBV18 to TRBJ1-5, with D possibly matching TRBD1 (6 bases). The CDR3 extends over 15 amino acids. In germline, CDR1 is KGHSH, CDR2 LQKENI. The germline V and J ends were trimmed by 4 bases and 3 bases, with 13 bases remaining between them. The CDR3 loop reads CASSLLGQDNQPQHF. The CDR3 DNA follows: TGTGCCAGCTCACTATTGGGACAAGACAATCAGCCCCAGCATTTT.

This chain's CDR3 is CASSEDGNPFTEAFF. CDR3 coding DNA: TGTGCCAGCAGTGAAGATGGCAATCCATTTACTGAAGCTTTCTTT. The chain uses TRBV2 and TRBJ1-1; D unclear. Germline lookup yields CDR1 SNHLY and CDR2 FYNNEI. V lost 1 base and J lost 5, with 14 bases in between. The CDR3 length is 15 residues. Full variable domain (remainder filled in from reference TRBV2 and TRBJ1-1): EPEVTQTPSHQVTQMGQEVILRCVPISNHLYFYWYRQILGQKVEFLVSFYNNEISEKSEIFDDQFSVERPDGSNFTLKIRSTKLEDSAMYFCASSEDGNPFTEAFFGQGTRLTVV.

This rearrangement joins TRBV30 to TRBJ1-2; 7 bases fit TRBD1. CDR1 GTSNPN and CDR2 SVGIG come from the germline V gene (reference sequence). CDR3 size: 15 residues. The V gene end was trimmed by 2 bases and the J gene end by 2 bases; junction bases not matched to a gene: 8. Here the CDR3 DNA reads TGTGCCTGGAGTACCTCCGGGACAGCCAACTATGGCTACACCTTC. This sequence encodes CAWSTSGTANYGYTF.

The chain uses TRBV12-5 and TRBJ2-5; possibly TRBD2 for D (6 bases). The V gene's germline CDR1 is LGHNT and CDR2 FRNRAP. V was clipped by 5 bases and J by 0 bases, with 10 bases between them. This CDR3 has 14 amino acids. CDR3 coding DNA: TGTGCTAGTGGTGGTCCTAGCGACCAAGAGACCCAGTACTTC. Its translation is CASGGPSDQETQYF.